This T cell receptor beta chain came from a study of T cell repertoires in cytomegalovirus infection. As for the study in general: Carrying CMV and the relevant HLA type showed in public TCR beta signatures.

Germline assignment: CDR1 SGHAT and CDR2 FQNNGV. The J segment lost 2 bases and the V segment lost 3 bases, leaving 7 bases of the junction unmatched. The CDR3 sequence is 16 residues long. TCRdb processed the reads anew with MiXCR; each CDR3 protein has one entry. This table holds about 78,000 distinct CDR3 sequences, about 40% found once. About this clonotype itself: Its antigen remains unidentified.

The starting material was CD8+ T cells from cultured PBMCs, obtained from culture after CMV antigen stimulation. This receptor was taken from a human donor in good health (CMV status not recorded). Some clones in this sample may be carry-over from other donors' samples. The chain joins TRBV11-2 to TRBJ2-3; TRBD1 matches 8 bases. Written as DNA, the CDR3 is TGTGCCAGCAGCTTCCGGGACAGGCAAATCACAGATACGCAGTATTTT. It is translated as CASSFRDRQITDTQYF. Full variable domain (rest looked up from reference TRBV11-2 and TRBJ2-3): EAGVAQSPRYKIIEKRQSVAFWCNPISGHATLYWYQQILGQGPKLLIQFQNNGVVDDSQLPKDRFSAERLKGVDSTLKIQPAKLEDSAVYLCASSFRDRQITDTQYFGPGTRLTVL.